Shown below are 10 T cell receptor beta chains from a single sample sequenced in a study of OX40 agonist ivuxolimab in advanced cancers. The data were produced by immunoSEQ multiplex PCR, yet TCRdb's version contains in-frame clones alone and is incomplete. The repertoire holds some 96,000 clones, approximately 90% seen once, with around 0.16% in the top ten. The source material was CD4+ or CD8+ T cells sorted from blood, sampled in a trial of the OX40 agonist ivuxolimab. Every receptor here comes from an adult with an advanced solid tumor such as melanoma, head and neck, liver or kidney cancer.

The J gene is TRBJ2-7, the V gene TRBV6-6, with a tentative D call TRBD1 (6 bases). Trimming cost V 4 bases and J 0 bases, with 16 bases left between them. The CDR3 runs 16 residues. The germline gives CDR1 MNHNY, CDR2 SVGAGI (reference sequence). The CDR3 nucleotides are TGTGCCAGCAGTTTAGGGGGACCGTCGTACTCCTACGAGCAGTACTTC. Its translation: CASSLGGPSYSYEQYF.

V is TRBV30 and J is TRBJ1-4; weak D call: TRBD1 (5 bases). The CDR3 is 14 residues long. CDR1 GTSNPN and CDR2 SVGIG come from the germline V gene (reference sequence). The V gene lost 4 bases and the J gene lost 6 bases, with 15 bases spanning the gap. The CDR3 DNA reads TGTGCCTGGAAGACGGCGGGGCCTGATGAAAAACTGTTTTTT. Protein: CAWKTAGPDEKLFF. The whole variable domain, filled in from reference TRBV30 and TRBJ1-4, reads SQTIHQWPATLVQPVGSPLSLECTVEGTSNPNLYWYRQAAGRGLQLLFYSVGIGQISSEVPQNLSASRPQDRQFILSSKKLLLSDSGFYLCAWKTAGPDEKLFFGSGTQLSVL.

The J gene is TRBJ1-1, the V gene TRBV5-1, with 7 bases fitting TRBD1. There are 14 residues in the CDR3. The ends lost 4 bases at V and 1 base at J; junction bases unmatched: 4. Germline lookup yields CDR1 SGHRS and CDR2 YFSETQ. CDR3: CASSRGQPNTEAFF. CDR3 nucleotide sequence: TGCGCCAGCAGCCGGGGACAGCCGAACACTGAAGCTTTCTTT.

CDR3: CASSLGSERQPQHF. The DNA for the CDR3 is TGTGCCAGCAGCTTGGGTTCGGAGCGTCAGCCCCAGCATTTT. The V and J genes are TRBV5-8 and TRBJ1-5; D remains unclear. Germline values: CDR1 SGHTS, CDR2 YDEGEE. V was trimmed by 0 bases and J by 6 bases, leaving 10 bases between them. The CDR3 loop spans 14 amino acids.

The gene calls are TRBV28 and TRBJ2-7; no clear D. This CDR3 has 13 residues. Trimming shortened V by 3 bases and J by 5 bases, and 11 bases separated the two germline ends. Germline V gene sequence: CDR1 MDHEN, CDR2 SYDVKM. The CDR3 nucleotides are TGTGCCAGCAGTTTCGTCAATCGGGACGAGCAGTACTTC. This translates into CASSFVNRDEQYF. The variable domain in full, with the rest retrieved from reference TRBV28 and TRBJ2-7, is DVKVTQSSRYLVKRTGEKVFLECVQDMDHENMFWYRQDPGLGLRLIYFSYDVKMKEKGDIPEGYSVSREKKERFSLILESASTNQTSMYLCASSFVNRDEQYFGPGTRLTVT.

The chain is built from TRBV13 and TRBJ2-7; TRBD1 matches 7 bases. Unmatched junction bases numbered 4, after V lost 0 bases and J lost 2 bases. Germline CDR1 and CDR2: PRHDT and FYEKMQ (reference sequence). The CDR3 length is 15 residues. In nucleotides, the CDR3 is TGTGCCAGCAGCTTAGGACAGGGGCTTGCCTACGAGCAGTACTTC. This encodes CASSLGQGLAYEQYF. Together with reference TRBV13 and TRBJ2-7, the CDR3 gives the full variable domain: AAGVIQSPRHLIKEKRETATLKCYPIPRHDTVYWYQQGPGQDPQFLISFYEKMQSDKGSIPDRFSAQQFSDYHSELNMSSLELGDSALYFCASSLGQGLAYEQYFGPGTRLTVT.

This chain joins TRBV7-2 and TRBJ2-4; a possible D gene is TRBD2 (5 bases). CDR1 SGHTA and CDR2 FQGNSA come from the germline V gene. V was shortened by 5 bases and J by 6 bases, with 20 bases between the two germline ends. The CDR3 covers 16 residues. The CDR3 reads CASSRFGVSGLNIQYF. The DNA for the CDR3 is TGTGCCAGCAGCCGATTCGGGGTGTCAGGATTAAACATTCAGTACTTC. Full variable domain (remainder filled in from reference TRBV7-2 and TRBJ2-4): GAGVSQSPSNKVTEKGKDVELRCDPISGHTALYWYRQSLGQGLEFLIYFQGNSAPDKSGLPSDRFSAERTGGSVSTLTIQRTQQEDSAVYLCASSRFGVSGLNIQYFGAGTRLSVL.

The V gene is TRBV6-5, the J gene TRBJ1-1; possibly TRBD1 for D (5 bases). The CDR3 is made up of 14 amino acids. CDR1 and CDR2 (germline): MNHEY, SVGAGI. V shed 8 bases and J shed 8 bases, with 21 bases lying between them. The CDR3 region is CASCREGRDREAFF. CDR3 DNA sequence: TGTGCCAGCTGCCGGGAGGGCAGGGACCGGGAAGCTTTCTTT.

V gene TRBV28 combines with J gene TRBJ1-4; a weak D match, TRBD1 (5 bases). This CDR3 is built from 13 residues. Germline V gene sequence: CDR1 MDHEN, CDR2 SYDVKM. V lost 6 bases, J lost 5 bases, and 10 bases lay in between. The CDR3 is CASRGGENEKLFF. The DNA for the CDR3 is TGTGCCAGCAGGGGGGGGGAGAATGAAAAACTGTTTTTT.

This chain joins TRBV6-1 and TRBJ2-7, with 8 bases lining up with TRBD1. The CDR3 is made up of 19 amino acids. With V trimmed by 4 bases and J by 4 bases, 21 bases remained unmatched. Germline CDR1 and CDR2: MNHNS and SASEGT. The CDR3 region is CASSASTGAGGARGYEQYF. The CDR3 bases are TGTGCCAGCAGTGCCAGCACCGGGGCAGGGGGCGCGAGAGGATACGAGCAGTACTTC.